The 28 T cell receptor beta chains reported below all come from one sample, sequenced in a study of Graves' ophthalmopathy and Graves' hyperthyroidism. The study amplified TCR beta CDR3 regions using RNA transcripts. HTBI primers primed a first-round RT-PCR, and a second-round multiplex PCR followed. TCRdb reanalysed the multiplex PCR reads using MiXCR and keeps one entry per CDR3 protein. In the table there are under 350,000 distinct CDR3 sequences, 15% to 20% of which are singletons. Source material: peripheral blood. All receptors come from an adult man with Graves' ophthalmopathy.

This clonotype was found many times. The chain couples TRBV28 to TRBJ1-1; TRBD1 matches at 9 bases. CDR3 length equals 17 residues. After removal of 5 bases from V and 3 bases from J, the junction contained 13 bases not matched to a gene. Germline V gene lookup returns CDR1 MDHEN and CDR2 SYDVKM. CDR3 in amino acids: CASSTYRGRGSDTEAFF. In DNA form, the CDR3 reads TGTGCCAGCAGTACTTACAGGGGGCGCGGGTCGGACACTGAAGCTTTCTTT.

This clonotype was counted at least ten times. The V and J genes are TRBV7-2 and TRBJ1-1, with TRBD1 matching 7 bases. Germline trimming cut 7 bases from V and 5 bases from J; bases unmatched to any gene: 7. The CDR3 contains 13 residues. Germline assignment: CDR1 SGHTA and CDR2 FQGNSA. The CDR3 bases are TGTGCCAGCAAGAATACAGGGGAGACTGAAGCTTTCTTT. It specifies CASKNTGETEAFF.

The table lists this clonotype with many counts. This chain uses TRBV27 with TRBJ1-2, with 8 bases lining up with TRBD1. J lost 5 bases, V lost 8 bases, and 7 bases had no gene match. Germline V gene data show CDR1 as MNHEY and CDR2 as SMNVEV (reference sequence). This CDR3 is 13 amino acids long. The CDR3 DNA follows: TGTGCCAGCCGACAGGGGCCACAATATGGCTACACCTTC. Amino acid sequence: CASRQGPQYGYTF.

In this sample, this clonotype turned up many times. This rearrangement joins TRBV12-3 or TRBV12-4 to TRBJ1-1, with 7 bases lining up with TRBD1. The CDR3 has 15 amino acids. Trimming took 6 bases from V and 4 from J; bases not matched to a gene: 11. Here the CDR3 reads CASSLRDPGGTEAFF. CDR3 sequence (DNA): TGTGCCAGCAGCCTCAGAGACCCAGGGGGCACTGAAGCTTTCTTT.

This clonotype was recorded at least ten times. The V call is TRBV27, the J call TRBJ2-3, with D unresolved. V lost 4 bases and J lost 3, with 14 bases in between. The germline V gene encodes CDR1 MNHEY and CDR2 SMNVEV (reference sequence). This CDR3 is built from 15 residues. The CDR3 DNA follows: TGTGCCAGCAGTTCATGGGAATTGGGAACAGATACGCAGTATTTT. Translated: CASSSWELGTDTQYF.

This clonotype was seen ten or more times. This chain connects TRBV15 to TRBJ2-7; D may correspond to TRBD1 or TRBD2 (5 bases each). The germline gives CDR1 LNHNV, CDR2 YYDKDF (reference sequence). The CDR3 has 16 amino acids. V was clipped by 0 bases and J by 0 bases, with 12 bases between them. The CDR3 loop is CATSRDPGPNSYEQYF. The CDR3 DNA follows: TGTGCCACCAGCAGAGATCCGGGACCGAACTCCTACGAGCAGTACTTC.

In the case of this clonotype: Germline and junction disagree at one end, which may indicate a read error. The genes are TRBV6-2 or TRBV6-3 and TRBJ1-2, with a weak D call TRBD1 (6 bases). CDR3 size: 14 residues. The V gene's germline CDR1 is MNHEY and CDR2 SVGEGT. The CDR3 nucleotides are TGTGCCGGCAGCCCAGGGGACGCTAACTATGGCTACACCTTC. Translation gives CAGSPGDANYGYTF.

This clonotype was recorded many times. The chain is built from TRBV7-8 and TRBJ1-2; D gene unclear. The germline CDR1 and CDR2 sequences are SGHVS and FQNEAQ. The CDR3 covers 11 residues. Trimming cost V 4 bases and J 8 bases, with 8 bases left between them. CDR3 protein: CASSSGDGYTF. Written as DNA, the CDR3 is TGTGCCAGCAGCTCCGGTGACGGCTACACCTTC.

This clonotype was seen at least ten times. The V and J genes are TRBV2 and TRBJ1-5; D is undetermined. The CDR3 is 17 amino acids. Trimming shortened V by 3 bases and J by 2 bases, and 17 bases separated the two germline ends. Germline-derived CDR1 and CDR2 are SNHLY and FYNNEI. The CDR3 reads CASSEEGWVSGNQPQHF. The CDR3 DNA reads TGTGCCAGCAGTGAGGAGGGTTGGGTGAGCGGCAATCAGCCCCAGCATTTT.

J is TRBJ1-1 and V is TRBV20-1; the match to TRBD1 covers 7 bases. The CDR3 is 14 residues long. Trimming cost V 5 bases and J 0 bases; bases outside gene matches: 6. CDR1 is DFQATT and CDR2 is SNEGSKA in the germline V gene (reference sequence). This CDR3 reads CSAWDSILNTEAFF. CDR3 DNA sequence: TGCAGTGCTTGGGACAGTATCCTGAACACTGAAGCTTTCTTT.

This clonotype showed up many times. This chain links TRBV27 with TRBJ2-6; a possible D gene is TRBD1 (6 bases). The V end lost 6 bases, the J end lost 1 base, and 10 bases lay between the germline ends. CDR1 MNHEY and CDR2 SMNVEV come from the germline V gene (reference sequence). CDR3 length: 15 residues. CDR3 DNA sequence: TGTGCCAGCAGAAAGACAGGTTCTGGGGCCAACGTCCTGACTTTC. Translated, it gives CASRKTGSGANVLTF. Variable domain in full (rest from reference TRBV27 and TRBJ2-6): EAQVTQNPRYLITVTGKKLTVTCSQNMNHEYMSWYRQDPGLGLRQIYYSMNVEVTDKGDVPEGYKVSRKEKRNFPLILESPSPNQTSLYFCASRKTGSGANVLTFGAGSRLTVL.

This clonotype was observed many times. This sequence joins TRBV28 and TRBJ2-7; TRBD1 agrees at 10 bases. The V gene end was trimmed by 2 bases and the J gene end by 2 bases; junction bases not matched to a gene: 9. The CDR3 consists of 17 residues. Germline V gene data show CDR1 as MDHEN and CDR2 as SYDVKM. CDR3 DNA: TGTGCCAGCAGTTTAGTGTTTGTGGGACAGGGGCCCTACGAGCAGTACTTC. Translated: CASSLVFVGQGPYEQYF. The entire variable domain, with the rest obtained from reference TRBV28 and TRBJ2-7, is as follows: DVKVTQSSRYLVKRTGEKVFLECVQDMDHENMFWYRQDPGLGLRLIYFSYDVKMKEKGDIPEGYSVSREKKERFSLILESASTNQTSMYLCASSLVFVGQGPYEQYFGPGTRLTVT.

This clonotype has ten or more counts. The chain links TRBV11-2 to TRBJ1-1, with 7 bases lining up with TRBD1. V shed 4 bases, J shed 0 bases, and the junction held 8 bases outside the gene matches. CDR3 length: 16 amino acids. Germline CDR1 SGHAT, CDR2 FQNNGV. CDR3 amino acids: CASSSETGKVNTEAFF. Written as DNA, the CDR3 is TGTGCCAGCAGCTCCGAGACAGGGAAGGTGAACACTGAAGCTTTCTTT.

This clonotype has a count of ten or more. The V and J genes are TRBV7-9 and TRBJ1-2, with no clear D. Trimming took off 6 bases at V and 9 bases at J, with 11 bases between the two ends. CDR3 length: 11 residues. Germline V gene lookup returns CDR1 SEHNR and CDR2 FQNEAQ (reference sequence). The CDR3 region has the DNA TGTGCCAGCAGTACGGGGTTGCGCTACACCTTC. This sequence encodes CASSTGLRYTF.

This clonotype was observed a few times. The chain combines TRBV28 with TRBJ1-1; D ambiguous. Trimming shortened V by 5 bases and J by 2 bases, and 15 bases separated the two germline ends. The CDR3 is 15 residues long. CDR1 is MDHEN and CDR2 is SYDVKM in the germline V gene. Written as DNA, the CDR3 is TGTGCCAGCAGTAGGGCGGGTTTAGGAAACACTGAAGCTTTCTTT. This encodes CASSRAGLGNTEAFF. Variable domain in full (rest from reference TRBV28 and TRBJ1-1): DVKVTQSSRYLVKRTGEKVFLECVQDMDHENMFWYRQDPGLGLRLIYFSYDVKMKEKGDIPEGYSVSREKKERFSLILESASTNQTSMYLCASSRAGLGNTEAFFGQGTRLTVV.

In this sample, this clonotype turned up many times. The chain carries TRBV28 and TRBJ2-5; D is tentatively TRBD1 or TRBD2 (7 bases each). V was clipped by 3 bases and J by 5 bases, with 16 bases between them. The CDR3 length is 15 residues. The germline V gene encodes CDR1 MDHEN and CDR2 SYDVKM. The CDR3 DNA is TGTGCCAGCAGTTTTCAATCAGGGGGGGTGGAGACCCAGTACTTC. It codes for CASSFQSGGVETQYF.

This chain joins TRBV4-1 and TRBJ1-1; a weak D match, TRBD1 (5 bases). V lost 3 bases and J 1 base, leaving 9 bases between the germline ends. Germline V lookup: CDR1 MGHRA, CDR2 YSYEKL. The CDR3 consists of 14 residues. The CDR3 here is CASSHPGWNTEAFF. The DNA for the CDR3 is TGCGCCAGCAGCCACCCAGGGTGGAACACTGAAGCTTTCTTT.

This clonotype was counted many times. The rearrangement uses TRBV4-1 and TRBJ2-7; D is unclear. Germline-derived CDR1 and CDR2 are MGHRA and YSYEKL. The CDR3 is 17 residues long. The ends were cut back, 2 bases at V and 6 bases at J, with 23 bases in the middle. CDR3 bases: TGCGCCAGCAGCCAATTAGATCTTATCGCCGCTTCAGGCGAGCAGTACTTC. Its protein is CASSQLDLIAASGEQYF.

The chain has TRBV11-2 and TRBJ2-2; TRBD1 aligns across 8 bases. The CDR3 consists of 18 residues. V was clipped by 4 bases and J by 2 bases; unmatched bases: 12. The germline V gene has CDR1 SGHAT and CDR2 FQNNGV. This chain's CDR3 is CASSSIPRTGSNTGELFF. In DNA form, the CDR3 reads TGTGCCAGCAGCTCCATACCGAGGACAGGGAGCAACACCGGGGAGCTGTTTTTT.

This clonotype has a count of ten or more. The J gene is TRBJ2-7, the V gene TRBV20-1, with 11 bases aligning to TRBD2. The CDR3 runs 14 residues. The V and J ends lost 6 bases and 1 base, in that order; junction bases with no gene match: 5. The germline gives CDR1 DFQATT, CDR2 SNEGSKA (reference sequence). As DNA, the CDR3 is TGCAGTGCCCTCGGGACTAGCGGTTCCTACGAGCAGTACTTC. Translation gives CSALGTSGSYEQYF.

This clonotype came up many times. This chain joins TRBV4-1 and TRBJ1-2; D may be TRBD1 (5 bases). Trimming removed 4 bases from V and 8 bases from J, with 14 bases in between. This CDR3 is built from 13 residues. Germline V gives CDR1 MGHRA, CDR2 YSYEKL. The CDR3 nucleotides are TGCGCCAGCAGCCCGAATCGGGGGGTCGGCTACACCTTC. Translating gives CASSPNRGVGYTF.

This clonotype has just a few counts. V and J are TRBV28 and TRBJ2-7; 8 bases agree with TRBD2. There are 15 residues in the CDR3. Germline-derived CDR1 and CDR2 are MDHEN and SYDVKM. Trimming at V came to 7 bases and at J to 2 bases, leaving 10 bases not matched to a gene. The DNA of the CDR3 is TGTGCCAGCACTCCCCACGGACTAGCTCCCTACGAGCAGTACTTC. Protein sequence: CASTPHGLAPYEQYF.

Many counts were recorded for this clonotype. DNA for the CDR3: TGTGCCAGCAGCTTAGGTACGGAGCAGTTCTTC. Translation gives CASSLGTEQFF. The J gene is TRBJ2-1, the V gene TRBV7-3, with unresolved D. V lost 2 bases, J lost 10 bases, and 6 bases lay in between. The CDR3 consists of 11 residues. Germline CDR1 is SGHTA and CDR2 is FQGTGA.

This clonotype was seen at least ten times. V and J are TRBV4-1 and TRBJ2-2, with a possible D match to TRBD2 (5 bases). Trimming took 4 bases from V and 7 from J, leaving 16 bases between them. Germline-derived CDR1 and CDR2 are MGHRA and YSYEKL. There are 15 residues in the CDR3. The CDR3 loop reads CASSPLVGDDGELFF. The CDR3 DNA follows: TGCGCCAGCAGCCCCCTAGTCGGGGATGACGGGGAGCTGTTTTTT.

This clonotype was seen ten or more times. The V and J genes are TRBV11-1 and TRBJ2-7; either TRBD1 or TRBD2 may fit D (6 bases each). The CDR3 has 15 residues. The germline V gene encodes CDR1 SGHAT and CDR2 FQDESV (reference sequence). V lost 4 bases, J lost 3 bases, and 16 bases lay in between. The CDR3 coding sequence is TGTGCCAGCAGCTCGAACCCTGGGGGGCTCTACGAGCAGTACTTC. Protein sequence: CASSSNPGGLYEQYF.

This clonotype was counted many times. The chain combines TRBV6-5 with TRBJ1-2; 8 nucleotides line up with TRBD1. The CDR3 runs 13 residues. The trim removed 7 bases at V and 8 bases at J, leaving 9 bases unmatched. The germline V gene has CDR1 MNHEY and CDR2 SVGAGI. The CDR3 loop is CASKVTGAEGYTF. CDR3 DNA: TGTGCCAGCAAAGTGACAGGGGCCGAGGGCTACACCTTC.

This clonotype was counted many times. The V gene is TRBV6-5, the J gene TRBJ1-5; weak D call: TRBD1 (6 bases). CDR1 is MNHEY and CDR2 is SVGAGI in the germline V gene. The length of the CDR3 is 15 residues. The V end lost 2 bases, the J end lost 5 bases, and 13 bases lay between the germline ends. CDR3 coding DNA: TGTGCCAGCAGTTACGGCCAGGGGAAAGATCAGCCCCAGCATTTT. Protein: CASSYGQGKDQPQHF.

This chain links TRBV7-3 with TRBJ1-2; the D gene is possibly TRBD1 (5 bases). The CDR3 length is 13 residues. From germline, CDR1 is SGHTA and CDR2 FQGTGA. V lost 4 bases and J lost 7, with 13 bases in between. The CDR3 nucleotides read TGTGCCAGCAGCTCAGCGCAGGGACTTGGCTACACCTTC. Its translation: CASSSAQGLGYTF.